One and the same sample provided the 22 T cell receptor beta chains below, sequenced in a study of cytotoxic CD8 clonotypes in ibrutinib-treated CLL. This table comes from immunoSEQ multiplex PCR, and its TCRdb copy is limited to in-frame clones, with some not included. The table records approximately 210,000 clones, around 72% of them present only once. This material consisted of PBMCs, taken after 24 months of ibrutinib treatment. Receptors were obtained from a human donor with chronic lymphocytic leukemia.

The CDR3 bases are TGCGCCAGCAGTTGGCGGGGGGAAAATGAAAAACTGTTTTTT. Encoded protein: CASSWRGENEKLFF. This chain connects TRBV5-1 to TRBJ1-4; D perhaps matches TRBD1 (5 bases). Trimming pared 5 bases from V and 5 bases from J, leaving 13 bases between. This CDR3 is built from 14 residues. Germline assignment: CDR1 SGHRS and CDR2 YFSETQ. Full variable domain (rest looked up from reference TRBV5-1 and TRBJ1-4): KAGVTQTPRYLIKTRGQQVTLSCSPISGHRSVSWYQQTPGQGLQFLFEYFSETQRNKGNFPGRFSGRQFSNSRSEMNVSTLELGDSALYLCASSWRGENEKLFFGSGTQLSVL.

The V call is TRBV10-3, the J call TRBJ2-5, with TRBD2 matching over 9 bases. Germline V gene lookup returns CDR1 ENHRY and CDR2 SYGVKD. V was pared by 4 bases and J by 5 bases, with 5 bases of the junction left unmatched. The CDR3 has 14 residues. CDR3 sequence reads: CAISAAGGLETQYF. For the CDR3, the DNA is TGTGCCATCAGTGCGGCGGGAGGGCTGGAGACCCAGTACTTC.

The CDR3 nucleotides read TGTGCCAGCAGTGACTTACTAGCGGGAATCAATGAGCAGTTCTTC. Its protein is CASSDLLAGINEQFF. This chain links TRBV2 with TRBJ2-1; 10 positions match TRBD2. The junction had 5 bases not matched to a gene; V was cut back by 3 bases and J by 6 bases. Per germline, CDR1 SNHLY and CDR2 FYNNEI. The length of the CDR3 is 15 residues.

V and J are TRBV11-1 and TRBJ2-1; 9 bases fit TRBD2. CDR1 is SGHAT, CDR2 FQDESV, per germline (reference sequence). J lost 6 bases, V lost 2 bases, and 8 bases had no gene match. This CDR3 is built from 16 residues. The CDR3 is CASSLLGTSYANEQFF. The CDR3 region has the DNA TGTGCCAGCAGCTTATTGGGGACTAGCTATGCCAATGAGCAGTTCTTC.

The chain links TRBV11-2 to TRBJ2-2; possible D gene TRBD2, 5 bases. V dropped 4 bases and J dropped 4 bases, with 16 bases sitting between them. CDR3 length: 16 amino acids. The germline CDR1 and CDR2 sequences are SGHAT and FQNNGV. The CDR3 reads CASSSVSGMSTGELFF. In DNA, the CDR3 is TGTGCCAGCAGCTCAGTCTCGGGGATGAGCACCGGGGAGCTGTTTTTT.

V is TRBV5-1 and J is TRBJ2-2; D unresolved. The V end was cut by 0 bases, the J end by 6 bases, with 15 bases between. The length of the CDR3 is 16 residues. Germline loops: CDR1 SGHRS, CDR2 YFSETQ. The CDR3 protein is CASSLAGLGVSGELFF. The CDR3 bases are TGCGCCAGCAGCTTGGCGGGTCTTGGGGTCTCCGGGGAGCTGTTTTTT.

V is TRBV27 and J is TRBJ1-2; D call uncertain. CDR3 size: 16 residues. With 3 bases removed from V and 5 bases from J, the gap between germline ends came to 19 bases. Germline-derived CDR1 and CDR2 are MNHEY and SMNVEV (reference sequence). CDR3 DNA: TGTGCCAGCAGTTTTAAGGGCAGGATGACTTCTTATGGCTACACCTTC. Its translation: CASSFKGRMTSYGYTF.

This chain connects TRBV10-3 to TRBJ1-1, with a possible D match to TRBD1 (6 bases). The CDR3 contains 13 residues. V gave up 4 bases and J gave up 4 bases, with 10 bases separating them. Looked up from germline, CDR1 is ENHRY and CDR2 is SYGVKD. In DNA, the CDR3 is TGTGCCATCAGTGCGGGGGCGGTCACTGAAGCTTTCTTT. Translation gives CAISAGAVTEAFF.

The chain uses TRBV7-2 and TRBJ2-1; 15 bases line up with TRBD2. Germline assignment: CDR1 SGHTA and CDR2 FQGNSA. The CDR3 is made up of 16 amino acids. Germline trimming cut 6 bases from V and 7 bases from J; bases unmatched to any gene: 7. This CDR3 reads CASRSGLAGGRNEQFF. CDR3 coding DNA: TGTGCCAGCAGATCGGGACTAGCGGGAGGTAGGAATGAGCAGTTCTTC.

This clone has just a few counts. The gene calls are TRBV6-1 and TRBJ2-7, with 8 bases aligning to TRBD1. V lost 6 bases, J lost 3 bases, and 7 bases stayed unmatched. CDR1 is MNHNS and CDR2 is SASEGT in the germline V gene. This CDR3 has 14 amino acids. The CDR3 sequence: CASRGVGQVYEQYF. The DNA for the CDR3 is TGTGCCAGCAGGGGGGTGGGACAGGTCTACGAGCAGTACTTC.

CDR3 protein: CASSHGTGLNTDTQYF. Here the CDR3 DNA reads TGCGCCAGCAGCCACGGGACAGGGCTTAACACAGATACGCAGTATTTT. This chain uses TRBV4-1 with TRBJ2-3; the match to TRBD1 covers 9 bases. Germline V gene sequence: CDR1 MGHRA, CDR2 YSYEKL. V shed 3 bases, J shed 2 bases, and the junction held 6 bases outside the gene matches. The CDR3 length is 16 residues.

The rearrangement joins TRBV9 to TRBJ2-6; D is perhaps TRBD1 or TRBD2 (6 bases each). The CDR3 is 17 amino acids. Trimming removed 4 bases at V and 2 bases at J, with 16 bases between. Germline CDR1 reads SGDLS; CDR2 reads YYNGEE. CDR3 sequence: CASSPRSGGPGANVLTF. DNA of the CDR3: TGTGCCAGCAGCCCGCGCTCTGGGGGGCCTGGGGCCAACGTCCTGACTTTC.

The chain combines TRBV19 with TRBJ1-2; D gene unclear. The germline V gene encodes CDR1 LNHDA and CDR2 SQIVND (reference sequence). The CDR3 contains 12 residues. Trimming cost V 7 bases and J 8 bases, with 14 bases left between them. The CDR3 reads CASTQAQRGYTF. DNA for the CDR3: TGTGCCAGTACCCAGGCCCAGAGGGGCTACACCTTC.

This clone was detected only a few times. The chain recombines TRBV5-5 with TRBJ2-1, with D possibly matching TRBD2 (6 bases). The V end lost 4 bases, the J end lost 4 bases, and 12 bases lay between the germline ends. CDR1 and CDR2 (germline): SGHKS, YYEKEE (reference sequence). There are 14 residues in the CDR3. The CDR3 sequence: CASSRSGTYNEQFF. The CDR3 DNA follows: TGTGCCAGCAGCCGTAGCGGAACATACAATGAGCAGTTCTTC.

V is TRBV6-5 and J is TRBJ1-2, with TRBD1 identical over 7 bases. This CDR3 has 13 amino acids. Trimming took 6 bases from V and 4 from J; bases not matched to a gene: 5. Germline CDR1 and CDR2: MNHEY and SVGAGI. CDR3 in DNA: TGTGCCAGCAGAAAACAGGGGACCTATGGCTACACCTTC. Protein product: CASRKQGTYGYTF.

The chain employs TRBV10-3 and TRBJ1-1; TRBD1 matches 8 bases. The J segment lost 1 base and the V segment lost 3 bases, leaving 10 bases of the junction unmatched. CDR3 length: 17 amino acids. Germline V CDR1 and CDR2: ENHRY, SYGVKD. The CDR3: CAISERTGLTTNTEAFF. CDR3 nucleotides: TGTGCCATCAGTGAAAGGACAGGGCTTACCACGAACACTGAAGCTTTCTTT.

The V call is TRBV6-1, the J call TRBJ2-2; D is possibly TRBD1 (6 bases). The V end was cut by 4 bases, the J end by 1 base, with 10 bases between. CDR3 length equals 15 residues. Germline V gene sequence: CDR1 MNHNS, CDR2 SASEGT. The CDR3 sequence: CASSGGQKNTGELFF. CDR3 coding DNA: TGTGCCAGCAGTGGGGGACAAAAGAACACCGGGGAGCTGTTTTTT.

This rearrangement joins TRBV30 to TRBJ2-3; D perhaps matches TRBD1 (6 bases). Looked up from germline, CDR1 is GTSNPN and CDR2 is SVGIG (reference sequence). The CDR3 spans 14 residues. Trimming took off 4 bases at V and 0 bases at J, with 11 bases between the two ends. CDR3 nucleotide sequence: TGTGCCTGGACCCGGACAGTTAGCACAGATACGCAGTATTTT. Protein product: CAWTRTVSTDTQYF.

This clone came up a few times. The chain combines TRBV7-8 with TRBJ2-1; D is undetermined. V dropped 0 bases and J dropped 5 bases, with 5 bases sitting between them. The CDR3 has 13 amino acids. Per the germline V gene, CDR1 is SGHVS and CDR2 is FQNEAQ. The CDR3 loop is CASSLAQHNEQFF. CDR3 DNA sequence: TGTGCCAGCAGCTTAGCACAGCACAATGAGCAGTTCTTC.

The rearrangement uses TRBV15 and TRBJ1-4; D not resolved. Germline values: CDR1 LNHNV, CDR2 YYDKDF (reference sequence). CDR3 length: 15 amino acids. The germline V and J ends were trimmed by 3 bases and 0 bases, with 8 bases remaining between them. The CDR3 protein is CATSSLGTTNEKLFF. DNA of the CDR3: TGTGCCACCAGCAGTTTGGGCACAACTAATGAAAAACTGTTTTTT.

The CDR3 nucleotides read TGTGCCAGCAGCTACGACGGGACAGGGGGCTATGAGCAGTTCTTC. As protein: CASSYDGTGGYEQFF. This chain links TRBV7-9 with TRBJ2-1; TRBD1 aligns across 12 bases. The CDR3 runs 15 residues. Trimming removed 4 bases from V and 8 bases from J; junction bases left unmatched: 6. Germline assignment: CDR1 SEHNR and CDR2 FQNEAQ (reference sequence). The variable domain in full, completed from reference TRBV7-9 and TRBJ2-1, reads DTGVSQNPRHKITKRGQNVTFRCDPISEHNRLYWYRQTLGQGPEFLTYFQNEAQLEKSRLLSDRFSAERPKGSFSTLEIQRTEQGDSAMYLCASSYDGTGGYEQFFGPGTRLTVL.

The chain recombines TRBV28 with TRBJ2-5, with 10 bases matching TRBD1. V gave up 3 bases and J gave up 5 bases; unmatched junction bases: 6. Germline V gene sequence: CDR1 MDHEN, CDR2 SYDVKM. There are 15 residues in the CDR3. The CDR3 protein is CASSFLGQGGETQYF. CDR3 DNA sequence: TGTGCCAGCAGTTTTCTTGGACAGGGGGGGGAGACCCAGTACTTC.